These T cell receptor beta chains were read from a single sample in a study of blood T cell repertoires in COVID-19. TCRdb's copy holds only in-frame clones and misses some; the assay was immunoSEQ multiplex PCR. The data contain approximately 65,000 clones, over 75% of them seen just once; the ten biggest clones take up less than 5.5%. Sequenced sample: peripheral blood. Receptor source: a human donor in a cohort sampled during active COVID-19. The CDR3 runs from the conserved cysteine through the conserved F or W. A D gene is named only where the DNA matches it firmly. For some rows the clone size is stated as once, few or many, or as a class when expanded; others skip it.

NA	NA	TRBV7-9	TRBJ1-2	CASSSDTLYGGYTF	TGTGCCAGCAGCTCCGATACCCTATACGGGGGCTACACCTTC
NA	TRBD1	TRBV5-5	TRBJ1-2	CASSPLGGTGTDLNYGYTF	TGTGCCAGCAGTCCCCTGGGTGGGACAGGGACCGACCTTAACTATGGCTACACCTTC
NA	NA	TRBV6-5	TRBJ1-2	CASTEGGSGYTF	TGTGCCAGCACCGAGGGGGGGTCTGGCTACACCTTC
NA	NA	TRBV3-1/TRBV3-2	TRBJ2-2	CASRHRDIRTGELFF	TGTGCCAGCAGGCACCGGGACATTCGCACCGGGGAGCTGTTTTTT
NA	TRBD2	TRBV4-1	TRBJ2-5	CASSQVPSGGAGTQYF	TGCGCCAGCAGCCAAGTCCCTAGCGGGGGGGCGGGGACCCAGTACTTC
NA	TRBD2	TRBV11-2	TRBJ2-3	CASSLVGGYTDTQYF	TGTGCCAGCAGCTTAGTCGGGGGGTACACAGATACGCAGTATTTT
NA	NA	TRBV5-4	TRBJ1-2	CASSLGGGRGNYGYTF	TGTGCCAGCAGCTTGGGTGGAGGACGGGGAAACTATGGCTACACCTTC
NA	TRBD1	TRBV6-5	TRBJ2-7	CASSPRRDRGRQYF	TGTGCCAGCAGTCCCCGGAGGGACAGGGGCCGGCAGTACTTC
NA	TRBD1	TRBV27	TRBJ2-7	CASSPDDRATYEQYF	TGTGCCAGCAGTCCTGACGACAGGGCCACCTACGAGCAGTACTTC
NA	NA	TRBV5-1	TRBJ2-1	CASSSLPPGTNEQFF	TGCGCCAGCAGCTCCCTACCCCCGGGAACCAATGAGCAGTTCTTC
NA	NA	TRBV18	TRBJ1-1	CASSPDVGLNTEAFF	TGTGCCAGCTCACCAGACGTGGGCCTGAACACTGAAGCTTTCTTT
medium-sized	TRBD2	TRBV4-3	TRBJ2-7	CASSQDLQRGGVEQYF	TGCGCCAGCAGCCAAGATCTCCAGCGGGGGGGCGTCGAGCAGTACTTC
NA	NA	TRBV12-3/TRBV12-4	TRBJ2-3	CASSLRQGTQYF	TGTGCCAGCAGTTTGAGGCAGGGTACGCAGTATTTT
NA	TRBD1	TRBV7-9	TRBJ1-4	CASSFVQGNEKLFF	TGTGCCAGCAGCTTTGTACAGGGGAATGAAAAACTGTTTTTT
once	NA	TRBV6-5	TRBJ1-2	CASRPTASYGYTF	TGTGCCAGCAGACCGACAGCCTCCTATGGCTACACCTTC
NA	NA	TRBV11-2	TRBJ2-7	CASRHPGSPYEQYF	TGTGCCAGCAGACACCCCGGGAGCCCCTACGAGCAGTACTTC
NA	NA	TRBV10-3	TRBJ1-1	CAISGDTTEAFF	TGTGCCATCAGTGGGGACACCACTGAAGCTTTCTTT
NA	TRBD1	TRBV15	TRBJ2-5	CATSRGQGEQETQYF	TGTGCCACCAGCAGAGGGCAGGGGGAACAAGAGACCCAGTACTTC
NA	TRBD2	TRBV7-2	TRBJ2-1	CASSADGAGYKFF	TGTGCCAGCAGCGCGGACGGAGCGGGATATAAGTTCTTC
NA	NA	TRBV6-1	TRBJ1-4	CASSEEGGTGEKLFF	TGTGCCAGCAGTGAAGAGGGCGGAACAGGAGAAAAACTGTTTTTT
NA	NA	TRBV11-2	TRBJ1-3	CASSPTTSSGNTIYF	TGTGCCAGCAGCCCCACAACCAGCTCTGGAAACACCATATATTTT
few	TRBD1	TRBV15	TRBJ2-7	CATSRGGTEVYEQYF	TGTGCCACCAGCAGAGGTGGGACAGAAGTTTACGAGCAGTACTTC
NA	NA	TRBV6-6	TRBJ2-3	CASSYLARTDTQYF	TGTGCCAGCAGTTATCTAGCGCGCACAGATACGCAGTATTTT
NA	NA	TRBV6-6	TRBJ1-5	CASSSRQVNQPQHF	TGTGCCAGCAGTTCACGACAGGTGAATCAGCCCCAGCATTTT
NA	NA	TRBV5-1	TRBJ2-6	CASSSSWGRANVLTF	TGCGCCAGCAGCTCTAGTTGGGGGCGGGCCAACGTCCTGACTTTC
NA	NA	TRBV6-6	TRBJ1-1	CASSPTPTGKAFSRAFF	TGTGCCAGCAGTCCCACCCCCACCGGGAAGGCCTTTTCGCGAGCTTTCTTT
NA	NA	TRBV9	TRBJ2-3	CASSPVVDTQYF	TGTGCCAGCAGCCCAGTGGTCGATACGCAGTATTTT
NA	NA	TRBV11-1	TRBJ1-3	CASSLTPRNTIYF	TGTGCCAGCAGCTTAACCCCGAGGAACACCATATATTTT
NA	NA	TRBV4-2	TRBJ2-1	CASSQGGSGDSYNEQFF	TGTGCCAGCAGCCAAGGTGGTAGCGGAGACTCCTACAATGAGCAGTTCTTC
few	TRBD2	TRBV7-2	TRBJ2-2	CASSRTSGSSGELFF	TGTGCCAGCAGCCGGACTAGCGGGAGTTCTGGGGAGCTGTTTTTT
NA	TRBD2	TRBV5-1	TRBJ2-1	CASSRLAGSYNEQFF	TGCGCCAGCAGTCGACTAGCGGGTTCCTACAATGAGCAGTTCTTC
NA	TRBD1	TRBV7-2	TRBJ1-2	CASSSRDRGRMSYGYTF	TGTGCCAGCAGCTCTCGGGACAGGGGGCGTATGAGCTATGGCTACACCTTC
NA	TRBD2	TRBV7-9	TRBJ2-1	CASSGGFSGSSYNEQFF	TGTGCCAGCAGCGGAGGATTTAGCGGGAGCTCCTACAATGAGCAGTTCTTC
NA	TRBD2	TRBV11-2	TRBJ2-1	CASSLVAGGGSNEQFF	TGTGCCAGCAGCTTAGTCGCGGGAGGAGGATCCAATGAGCAGTTCTTC
NA	TRBD1	TRBV30	TRBJ1-4	CAWSGQATEKLFF	TGTGCCTGGTCGGGACAGGCAACCGAAAAACTGTTTTTT
NA	TRBD2	TRBV5-4	TRBJ2-1	CASSSQTTAGYNEQFF	TGTGCCAGCAGCTCCCAAACGACAGCGGGGTACAATGAGCAGTTCTTC
NA	NA	TRBV7-2	TRBJ2-7	CASSLDPGLREQYF	TGTGCCAGCAGCTTAGACCCCGGCCTCAGGGAGCAGTACTTC
NA	TRBD1	TRBV11-2	TRBJ2-4	CASSWGTGGSKNIQYF	TGTGCCAGCAGCTGGGGGACAGGAGGGTCCAAAAACATTCAGTACTTC
NA	NA	TRBV6-5	TRBJ1-3	CASSYGRNSGNTIYF	TGTGCCAGCAGTTACGGCAGGAACTCTGGAAACACCATATATTTT
few	TRBD1	TRBV7-9	TRBJ2-7	CASSRYRDSSYEQYF	TGTGCCAGCAGCCGGTACCGGGACAGCTCCTACGAGCAGTACTTC
NA	TRBD1	TRBV6-6	TRBJ2-7	CASSSDRGPAEQYF	TGTGCCAGCAGTTCCGACAGGGGGCCCGCCGAGCAGTACTTC
NA	NA	TRBV19	TRBJ2-1	CASSMGRGSFNEQFF	TGTGCCAGTAGTATGGGCAGGGGTTCCTTCAATGAGCAGTTCTTC
NA	NA	TRBV30	TRBJ2-1	CAWSVGTQLYNEQFF	TGTGCCTGGAGTGTTGGGACTCAATTATACAATGAGCAGTTCTTC
NA	TRBD1	TRBV7-6	TRBJ1-3	CASSLTPGQGATGNTIYF	TGTGCCAGCAGCTTAACCCCGGGACAGGGGGCTACTGGAAACACCATATATTTT
NA	NA	TRBV5-5	TRBJ1-3	CASSFWGEAGNTIYF	TGTGCCAGCAGCTTCTGGGGGGAAGCTGGAAACACCATATATTTT
NA	TRBD1	TRBV10-1	TRBJ1-5	CASSSGTGAAISNQPQHF	TGCGCCAGCAGTTCCGGGACAGGGGCCGCTATTAGCAATCAGCCCCAGCATTTT
NA	TRBD1	TRBV28	TRBJ2-7	CASSLNRGPSYEQYF	TGTGCCAGCAGTTTAAACAGGGGGCCCTCCTACGAGCAGTACTTC
once	NA	TRBV2	TRBJ2-2	CASTLIRGTGELFF	TGTGCCAGCACCTTGATCAGGGGAACCGGGGAGCTGTTTTTT
NA	NA	TRBV2	TRBJ2-5	CASSGRQVLQETQYF	TGTGCCAGCAGTGGTCGACAGGTACTCCAAGAGACCCAGTACTTC
NA	TRBD1	TRBV2	TRBJ1-3	CASSMDRGLGTYSGNTIYF	TGTGCCAGCAGCATGGACAGGGGTTTGGGTACATACTCTGGAAACACCATATATTTT
few	NA	TRBV5-3	TRBJ1-2	CARSSRGSYTF	TGTGCCAGAAGCTCCCGGGGAAGCTACACCTTC
NA	NA	TRBV5-1	TRBJ2-5	CASSFGHGYQETQYF	TGCGCCAGCAGCTTCGGACACGGGTACCAAGAGACCCAGTACTTC
NA	TRBD2	TRBV5-1	TRBJ2-3	CASTLASSGGLDTQYF	TGCGCCAGCACCCTTGCCTCTAGCGGGGGGTTAGATACGCAGTATTTT
NA	NA	TRBV5-5	TRBJ1-1	CASSGRQGTEAFF	TGTGCCAGCAGCGGACGGCAGGGCACTGAAGCTTTCTTT
NA	NA	TRBV11-3	TRBJ2-7	CASSPHAGTYEQYF	TGTGCCAGCAGCCCCCACGCGGGGACGTACGAGCAGTACTTC